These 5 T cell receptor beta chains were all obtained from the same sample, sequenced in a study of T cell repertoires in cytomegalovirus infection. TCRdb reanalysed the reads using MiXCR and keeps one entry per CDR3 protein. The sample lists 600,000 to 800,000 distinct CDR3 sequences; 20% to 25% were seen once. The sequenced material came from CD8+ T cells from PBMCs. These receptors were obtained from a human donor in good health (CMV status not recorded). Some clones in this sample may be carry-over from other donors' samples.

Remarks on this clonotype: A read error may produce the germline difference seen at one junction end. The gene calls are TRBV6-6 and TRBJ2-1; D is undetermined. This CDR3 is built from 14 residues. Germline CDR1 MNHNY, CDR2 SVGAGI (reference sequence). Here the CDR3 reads CASSYSVSSNEQFF. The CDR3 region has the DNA TGTGCCAGCAGTTACTCCGTGTCCTCCAATGAGCAGTTCTTC.

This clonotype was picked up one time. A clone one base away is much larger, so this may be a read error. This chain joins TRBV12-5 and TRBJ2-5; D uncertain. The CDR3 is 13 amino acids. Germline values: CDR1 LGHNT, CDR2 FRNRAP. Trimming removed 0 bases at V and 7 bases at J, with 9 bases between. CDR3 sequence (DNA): TGTGCTAGTGGTTTGGTAACACACGGGACCCAGTACTTC. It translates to CASGLVTHGTQYF.

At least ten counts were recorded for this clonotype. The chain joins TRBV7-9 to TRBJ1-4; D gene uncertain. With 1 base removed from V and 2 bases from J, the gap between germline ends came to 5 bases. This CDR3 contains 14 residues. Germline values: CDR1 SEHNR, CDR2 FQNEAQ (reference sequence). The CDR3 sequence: CASSLGRTNEKLFF. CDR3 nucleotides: TGTGCCAGCAGCTTAGGTCGGACTAATGAAAAACTGTTTTTT. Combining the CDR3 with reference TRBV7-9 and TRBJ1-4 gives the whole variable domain DTGVSQNPRHKITKRGQNVTFRCDPISEHNRLYWYRQTLGQGPEFLTYFQNEAQLEKSRLLSDRFSAERPKGSFSTLEIQRTEQGDSAMYLCASSLGRTNEKLFFGSGTQLSVL.

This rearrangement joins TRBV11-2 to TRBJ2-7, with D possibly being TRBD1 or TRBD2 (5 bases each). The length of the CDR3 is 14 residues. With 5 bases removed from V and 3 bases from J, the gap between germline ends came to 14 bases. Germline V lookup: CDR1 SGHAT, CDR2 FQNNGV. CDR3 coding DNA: TGTGCCAGCAGCCCGTATTCAGGGAGCTACGAGCAGTACGTC. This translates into CASSPYSGSYEQYV.

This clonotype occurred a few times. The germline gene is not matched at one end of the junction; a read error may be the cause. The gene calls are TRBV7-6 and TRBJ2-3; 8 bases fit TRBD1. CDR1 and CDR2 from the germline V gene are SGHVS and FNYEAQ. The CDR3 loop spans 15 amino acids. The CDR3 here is CVSSRTGGFTDTQYF. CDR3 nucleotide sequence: TGTGTCAGCAGCCGAACAGGGGGTTTCACAGATACGCAGTATTTT.